Following are 19 T cell receptor beta chains from one sample sequenced in a study of blood T cell repertoires in COVID-19. Produced via immunoSEQ multiplex PCR; TCRdb's table is partial and in-frame only. The sample carries some 330,000 clones, roughly 89% recorded once. Sequencing input: peripheral blood. The receptor source for this set is a woman aged 25 to 45 with COVID-19, enrolled during active disease.

This chain uses TRBV5-1 with TRBJ2-3; 9 bases match TRBD2. The CDR3 length is 17 residues. The V and J ends lost 1 base and 6 bases, in that order; junction bases with no gene match: 12. The germline V gene has CDR1 SGHRS and CDR2 YFSETQ. The CDR3 nucleotides are TGCGCCAGCAGCTTGAGGACGGGACTAGCTAGTTCGGATACGCAGTATTTT. It yields the protein CASSLRTGLASSDTQYF.

The V call is TRBV19, the J call TRBJ1-1, with TRBD1 matching 7 bases. The CDR3 has 14 residues. The germline V gene encodes CDR1 LNHDA and CDR2 SQIVND (reference sequence). V was clipped by 6 bases and J by 0 bases; unmatched bases: 4. CDR3 loop: CASSPGTVNTEAFF. In DNA, the CDR3 is TGTGCCAGTAGCCCCGGGACAGTGAACACTGAAGCTTTCTTT. Drawing the rest from reference TRBV19 and TRBJ1-1, the complete variable domain is DGGITQSPKYLFRKEGQNVTLSCEQNLNHDAMYWYRQDPGQGLRLIYYSQIVNDFQKGDIAEGYSVSREKKESFPLTVTSAQKNPTAFYLCASSPGTVNTEAFFGQGTRLTVV.

The V gene is TRBV18, the J gene TRBJ2-2; D gene ambiguous. The CDR3 has 16 residues. Deletions cut 1 base from V and 1 base from J, with 10 bases between. Germline values: CDR1 KGHSH, CDR2 LQKENI. The CDR3 DNA sequence: TGTGCCAGCTCACCACTCGGTCCAGGGAACACCGGGGAGCTGTTTTTT. Translated: CASSPLGPGNTGELFF.

CDR3 nucleotides: TGTGCCAGTAGTATAGATCCCCTCGCGGGCCGGCCTGGGTATGGCTACACCTTC. Residues: CASSIDPLAGRPGYGYTF. J is TRBJ1-2 and V is TRBV19; D unresolved. Germline V gene data show CDR1 as LNHDA and CDR2 as SQIVND (reference sequence). V lost 0 bases to trimming and J lost 5 bases, with 22 bases between them. The CDR3 length is 18 residues.

The chain combines TRBV29-1 with TRBJ1-2, with 7 bases lining up with TRBD1. The CDR3 runs to 13 residues. V lost 6 bases to trimming and J lost 7 bases; unmatched junction nucleotides: 11. Germline V gives CDR1 SQVTM, CDR2 ANQGSEA. CDR3 in amino acids: CSVVTGVNFGYTF. DNA for the CDR3: TGCAGCGTGGTAACAGGGGTTAATTTTGGCTACACCTTC. Variable domain in full (rest from reference TRBV29-1 and TRBJ1-2): SAVISQKPSRDICQRGTSLTIQCQVDSQVTMMFWYRQQPGQSLTLIATANQGSEATYESGFVIDKFPISRPNLTFSTLTVSNMSPEDSSIYLCSVVTGVNFGYTFGSGTRLTVV.

The chain couples TRBV18 to TRBJ2-3; D call uncertain. V was cut by 0 bases and J by 6 bases, with 10 bases left in between. Germline V gives CDR1 KGHSH, CDR2 LQKENI. The CDR3 loop spans 14 amino acids. CDR3: CASSPPSARDTQYF. CDR3 coding DNA: TGTGCCAGCTCACCACCGAGCGCTAGGGATACGCAGTATTTT.

V usage is TRBV5-8 and J usage is TRBJ1-5, with D perhaps matching TRBD1 (6 bases). The CDR3 runs to 16 residues. Deletions cut 0 bases from V and 0 bases from J, with 10 bases between. Germline CDR1 SGHTS, CDR2 YDEGEE. The CDR3 nucleotides read TGTGCCAGCAGCTTGGAGCAGGGGTCTAGCAATCAGCCCCAGCATTTT. Amino acid sequence: CASSLEQGSSNQPQHF. The variable domain in full, with the rest retrieved from reference TRBV5-8 and TRBJ1-5, is EAGVTQSPTHLIKTRGQQATLRCSPISGHTSVYWYQQALGLGLQFLLWYDEGEERNRGNFPPRFSGRQFPNYSSELNVNALELEDSALYLCASSLEQGSSNQPQHFGDGTRLSIL.

The J gene is TRBJ1-1, the V gene TRBV5-6, with D hard to call. Germline loops: CDR1 SGHDT, CDR2 YYEEEE. Trimming took 0 bases from V and 3 from J, leaving 6 bases between them. This CDR3 region has 13 residues. CDR3 in amino acids: CASSLAGYTEAFF. The CDR3 DNA reads as TGTGCCAGCAGCTTGGCCGGGTACACTGAAGCTTTCTTT.

The chain joins TRBV7-2 to TRBJ2-7, with 8 bases lining up with TRBD1. In germline, CDR1 is SGHTA, CDR2 FQGNSA. This CDR3 is 14 amino acids long. Trimming at V came to 4 bases and at J to 3 bases, leaving 5 bases not matched to a gene. The CDR3 region has the DNA TGTGCCAGCAGCTCGAGGGACAGGTTCTACGAGCAGTACTTC. Protein: CASSSRDRFYEQYF.

The rearrangement links TRBV27 to TRBJ1-5, with D maybe TRBD1 (6 bases). Germline assignment: CDR1 MNHEY and CDR2 SMNVEV (reference sequence). V was trimmed by 0 bases and J by 0 bases, leaving 12 bases between them. The CDR3 runs 17 residues. This CDR3 is CASSLSGGARSNQPQHF. The CDR3 DNA reads as TGTGCCAGCAGTTTATCGGGGGGGGCACGTAGCAATCAGCCCCAGCATTTT.

V gene TRBV7-9 combines with J gene TRBJ1-2; TRBD1 might be the D (5 bases). The CDR3 is 14 residues long. Trimming shortened V by 5 bases and J by 9 bases, and 19 bases separated the two germline ends. Germline CDR1 reads SEHNR; CDR2 reads FQNEAQ (reference sequence). The CDR3: CASSPTPGGGSYTF. For the CDR3, the DNA is TGTGCCAGCAGCCCCACGCCGGGGGGGGGAAGCTACACCTTC.

The V gene is TRBV24-1, the J gene TRBJ2-3, with TRBD1 as a possible D gene (5 bases). There are 15 residues in the CDR3. The V end lost 4 bases, the J end lost 2 bases, and 12 bases lay between the germline ends. CDR1 and CDR2 (germline): KGHDR, SFDVKD. CDR3 residues: CATSDGHLNTDTQYF. The DNA for the CDR3 is TGTGCCACCAGTGACGGACACCTAAACACAGATACGCAGTATTTT.

V usage is TRBV9 and J usage is TRBJ1-2; a weak D match, TRBD1 (6 bases). Trimming pared 3 bases from V and 4 bases from J, leaving 10 bases between. This CDR3 region has 13 residues. Germline CDR1 is SGDLS and CDR2 is YYNGEE. CDR3 region: CASSAQGSYGYTF. CDR3 nucleotides: TGTGCCAGCAGCGCTCAGGGGTCCTATGGCTACACCTTC. Using reference TRBV9 and TRBJ1-2 for the parts outside the CDR3, the full variable domain is DSGVTQTPKHLITATGQRVTLRCSPRSGDLSVYWYQQSLDQGLQFLIQYYNGEERAKGNILERFSAQQFPDLHSELNLSSLELGDSALYFCASSAQGSYGYTFGSGTRLTVV.

This clone was seen once. The genes are TRBV5-1 and TRBJ2-2; TRBD1 matches at 7 bases. The CDR3 has 16 amino acids. The trim removed 2 bases at V and 0 bases at J, leaving 4 bases unmatched. The germline V gene encodes CDR1 SGHRS and CDR2 YFSETQ. CDR3 DNA: TGCGCCAGCAGCTTTTACAGGGGACCGAACACCGGGGAGCTGTTTTTT. As protein: CASSFYRGPNTGELFF.

The chain couples TRBV3-1 (or the pseudogene TRBV3-2) to TRBJ1-4; 7 bases are a match to TRBD1. Germline V gene data show CDR1 as LGHDT and CDR2 as YNNKEL (reference sequence). V was clipped by 1 base and J by 15 bases; unmatched bases: 14. The CDR3 covers 15 residues. CDR3 DNA sequence: TGTGCCAGCAGCCAAGGGTCACACAGGGACAGTGTAGTGTTTTTT. Encoded protein: CASSQGSHRDSVVFF.

The chain links TRBV18 to TRBJ1-2, with 9 bases aligning to TRBD1. V lost 4 bases and J lost 3; bases outside the gene matches: 3. Germline CDR1 KGHSH, CDR2 LQKENI. The CDR3 is made up of 14 amino acids. CDR3 loop: CASSRGTGHYGYTF. As DNA, the CDR3 is TGTGCCAGCTCACGTGGGACAGGGCACTATGGCTACACCTTC.

The gene calls are TRBV4-1 and TRBJ2-1, with 8 bases fitting TRBD2. V gave up 2 bases and J gave up 0 bases; unmatched junction bases: 3. Germline V gene lookup returns CDR1 MGHRA and CDR2 YSYEKL. CDR3 length equals 16 residues. The CDR3 spells CASSQPGTSSYNEQFF. The CDR3 coding sequence is TGCGCCAGCAGCCAACCCGGGACTAGCTCCTACAATGAGCAGTTCTTC.

This sequence joins TRBV6-5 and TRBJ1-1; perhaps TRBD1 as D (6 bases). The CDR3 has 12 residues. Germline V lookup: CDR1 MNHEY, CDR2 SVGAGI. Deletions cut 8 bases from V and 5 bases from J, with 12 bases between. The CDR3 bases are TGTGCCAGCCAGGGGACCGGGACTGAAGCTTTCTTT. This encodes CASQGTGTEAFF.

This chain connects TRBV6-2 or TRBV6-3 to TRBJ1-5, with TRBD1 matching over 7 bases. The trim removed 2 bases at V and 4 bases at J, leaving 8 bases unmatched. The CDR3 is 16 residues long. Germline V CDR1 and CDR2: MNHEY, SVGEGT. CDR3 nucleotide sequence: TGTGCCAGCAGTTACGATAACAGGGGTGGGAATCAGCCCCAGCATTTT. This sequence encodes CASSYDNRGGNQPQHF.